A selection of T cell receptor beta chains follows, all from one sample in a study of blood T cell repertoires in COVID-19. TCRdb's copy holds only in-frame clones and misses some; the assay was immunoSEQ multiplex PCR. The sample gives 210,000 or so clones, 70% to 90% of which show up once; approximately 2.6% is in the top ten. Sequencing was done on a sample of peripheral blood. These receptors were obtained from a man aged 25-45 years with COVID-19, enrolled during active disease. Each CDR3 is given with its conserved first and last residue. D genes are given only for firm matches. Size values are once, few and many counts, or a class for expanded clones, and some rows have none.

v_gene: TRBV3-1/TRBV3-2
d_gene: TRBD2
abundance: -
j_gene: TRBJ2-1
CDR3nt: TGTGCCAGCAGCCAGGGAGGGGCTAGGAATGAGCAGTTCTTC
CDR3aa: CASSQGGARNEQFF

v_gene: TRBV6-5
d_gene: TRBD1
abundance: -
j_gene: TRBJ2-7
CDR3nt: TGTGCCAGCAGTTACTCGGTACAGGGGGCCTACGAGCAGTACTTC
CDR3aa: CASSYSVQGAYEQYF

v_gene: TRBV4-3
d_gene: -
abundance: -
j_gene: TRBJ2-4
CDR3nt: TGCGCCAGCAGCCAAGATGCCGTGACAGGAAGCCTAGCCAAAAACATTCAGTACTTC
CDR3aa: CASSQDAVTGSLAKNIQYF

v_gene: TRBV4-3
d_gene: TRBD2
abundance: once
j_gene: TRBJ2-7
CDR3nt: TGCGCCAGCAGCCAGGTGGGACCGGGACTAGGTACGTCCTACGAGCAGTACTTC
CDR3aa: CASSQVGPGLGTSYEQYF

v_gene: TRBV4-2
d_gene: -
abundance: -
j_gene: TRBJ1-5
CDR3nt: TGTGCCAGCAGCCTTACGGACAGAAATAGCAATCAGCCCCAGCATTTT
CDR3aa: CASSLTDRNSNQPQHF

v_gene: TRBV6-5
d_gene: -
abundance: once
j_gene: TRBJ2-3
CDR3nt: TGTGCCAGCAGTTACTCGTCCAGTCGAGATACGCAGTATTTT
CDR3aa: CASSYSSSRDTQYF

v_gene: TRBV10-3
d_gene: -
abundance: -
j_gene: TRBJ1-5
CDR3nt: TGTGCCATCAGTGAGTCATTACTCAATAGCAATCAGCCCCAGCATTTT
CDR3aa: CAISESLLNSNQPQHF

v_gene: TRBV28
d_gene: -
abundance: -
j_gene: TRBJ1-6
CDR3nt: TGTGCCAGCAGTTACGAACGGGGGAGGAATTCACCCCTCCACTTT
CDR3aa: CASSYERGRNSPLHF

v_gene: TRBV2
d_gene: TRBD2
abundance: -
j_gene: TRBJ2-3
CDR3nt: TGTGCCAGCAGGGCTAGCGGCCTTCGCACAGATACGCAGTATTTT
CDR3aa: CASRASGLRTDTQYF

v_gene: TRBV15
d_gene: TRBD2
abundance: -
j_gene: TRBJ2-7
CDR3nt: TGTGCCACCAGCAGAGACCTTCCCCGGGAGGCGGGAGTCTACGAGCAGTACTTC
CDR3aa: CATSRDLPREAGVYEQYF

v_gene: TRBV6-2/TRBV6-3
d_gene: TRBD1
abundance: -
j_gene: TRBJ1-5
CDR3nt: TGTGCCAGCAGTCTCGGGACAGGGAGGATTCAGCCCCAGCATTTT
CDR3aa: CASSLGTGRIQPQHF

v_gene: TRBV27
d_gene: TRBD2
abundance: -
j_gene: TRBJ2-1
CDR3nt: TGTGCCAGCAGTTATGGGACTAGCGGGACGGGTGAGCAGTTCTTC
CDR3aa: CASSYGTSGTGEQFF

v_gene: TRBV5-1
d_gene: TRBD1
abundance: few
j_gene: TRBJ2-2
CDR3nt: TGCGCCAGCAGCTCACGATCTGGACAGGCGGGTGGATACGGGGAGCTGTTTTTT
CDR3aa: CASSSRSGQAGGYGELFF

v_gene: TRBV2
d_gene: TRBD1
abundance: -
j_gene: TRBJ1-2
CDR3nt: TGTGCCAGCAGGGGAAGACAGGGGAGTGGCTACACCTTC
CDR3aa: CASRGRQGSGYTF

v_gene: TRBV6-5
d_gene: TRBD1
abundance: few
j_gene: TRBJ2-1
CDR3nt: TGTGCCAGCAGTTACACCCGGGACAGCCTCTACAATGAGCAGTTCTTC
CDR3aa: CASSYTRDSLYNEQFF

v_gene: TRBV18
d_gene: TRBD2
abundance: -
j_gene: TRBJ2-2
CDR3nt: TGTGCCAGCTCCCTTTCTATGGTAGCGGGAGCGAACACCGGGGAGCTGTTTTTT
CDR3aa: CASSLSMVAGANTGELFF

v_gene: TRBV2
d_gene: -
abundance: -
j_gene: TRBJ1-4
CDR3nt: TGTGCCAGCAGTGAATGGAGGGCTGCAACTAATGAAAAACTGTTTTTT
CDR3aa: CASSEWRAATNEKLFF

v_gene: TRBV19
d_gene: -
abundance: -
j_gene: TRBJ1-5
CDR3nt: TGTGCCAGTAGTATAGGATGGTGGTTGGGCTTTACAAACAATCAGCCCCAGCATTTT
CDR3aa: CASSIGWWLGFTNNQPQHF

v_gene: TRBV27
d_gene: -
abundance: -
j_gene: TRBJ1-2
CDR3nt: TGTGCCAGCAGTTTATGGGTCAGGCAGGGGAGATCTAACTATGGCTACACCTTC
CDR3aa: CASSLWVRQGRSNYGYTF

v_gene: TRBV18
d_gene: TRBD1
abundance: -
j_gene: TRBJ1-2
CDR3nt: TGTGCCAGCTCACAGGACAGGGCCGAATTTTCTATTTCCTATGGCTACACCTTC
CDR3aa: CASSQDRAEFSISYGYTF

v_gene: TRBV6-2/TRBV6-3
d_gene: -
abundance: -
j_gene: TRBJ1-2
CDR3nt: TGTGCCAGCAGTTACTTGACAGAGTTTGATGGCTACACCTTC
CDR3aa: CASSYLTEFDGYTF

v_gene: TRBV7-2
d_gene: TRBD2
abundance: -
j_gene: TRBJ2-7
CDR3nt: TGTGCCAGCAGCTTAGTAGTAGCGGGAGCAGGCCAGTATGTCTACGAGCAGTACTTC
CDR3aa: CASSLVVAGAGQYVYEQYF

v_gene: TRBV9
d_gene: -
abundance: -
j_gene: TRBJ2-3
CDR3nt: TGTGCCAGCACTCCCTCCCCGGGTGGCCGAGGTGCGAGGGATACGCAGTATTTT
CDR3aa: CASTPSPGGRGARDTQYF

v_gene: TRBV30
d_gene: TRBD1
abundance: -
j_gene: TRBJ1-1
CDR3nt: TGTGCCTGGAGTCCCCGGGACAGGGGGAACACTGAAGCTTTCTTT
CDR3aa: CAWSPRDRGNTEAFF

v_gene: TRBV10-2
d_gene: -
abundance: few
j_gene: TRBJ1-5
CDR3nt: TGCGCCAGCAGTCAAGGGGTGGGGAATCAGCCCCAGCATTTT
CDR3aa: CASSQGVGNQPQHF